There are many counts of the clone carrying this TCR beta chain. This sample stems from a study of regulatory T cells in long-lasting Graves disease. As for time point: newly diagnosed GD, antithyroid drugs for less than 3 months. The TCR library was prepared using RNA isolated from PBMCs. HTBI primers from iRepertoire and Arm-PCR of CDR3 regions yielded the TCR beta libraries. One entry per CDR3 protein results from TCRdb running MiXCR on the multiplex PCR reads. This sample yields around 250,000 distinct CDR3 sequences, of which around a sixth are seen a single time; 14% belongs to the top ten. The CDR3 is 15 amino acids. Germline loops: CDR1 MGHRA, CDR2 YSYEKL. V shed 5 bases and J 1 base; nucleotides not matched to a gene: 7. These data are also associated with another study on T cells in Graves' hyperthyroidism and ophthalmopathy.

The sample consisted of peripheral blood mononuclear cells (PBMCs), taken at new diagnosis, from a patient treated with antithyroid drugs. The V and J genes are TRBV4-1 and TRBJ1-1; 7 bases fit TRBD1. This sequence was found in a woman in her twenties or thirties with Graves disease. CDR3 region: CASSTRQGENTEAFF. CDR3 nucleotides: TGCGCCAGCAGCACCCGACAGGGAGAGAACACTGAAGCTTTCTTT.